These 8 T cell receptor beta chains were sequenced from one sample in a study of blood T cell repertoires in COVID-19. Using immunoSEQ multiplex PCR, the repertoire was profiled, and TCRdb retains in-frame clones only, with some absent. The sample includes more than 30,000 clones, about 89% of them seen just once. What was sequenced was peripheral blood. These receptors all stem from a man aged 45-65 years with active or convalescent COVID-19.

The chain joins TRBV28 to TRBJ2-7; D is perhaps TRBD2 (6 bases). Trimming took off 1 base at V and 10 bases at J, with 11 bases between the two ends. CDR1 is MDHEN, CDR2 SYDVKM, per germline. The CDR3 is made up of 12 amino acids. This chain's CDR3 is CASSLFGGEQYV. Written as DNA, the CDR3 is TGTGCCAGCAGTTTATTCGGCGGGGAACAGTACGTC.

CDR3 amino acids: CASSFPGRGSVTDTQYF. CDR3 bases: TGTGCCAGCAGTTTTCCCGGGAGGGGGTCAGTCACAGATACGCAGTATTTT. The chain employs TRBV28 and TRBJ2-3; 8 bases are shared with TRBD2. The CDR3 has 17 amino acids. The germline V gene has CDR1 MDHEN and CDR2 SYDVKM. V lost 3 bases, J lost 2 bases, and 10 bases stayed unmatched.

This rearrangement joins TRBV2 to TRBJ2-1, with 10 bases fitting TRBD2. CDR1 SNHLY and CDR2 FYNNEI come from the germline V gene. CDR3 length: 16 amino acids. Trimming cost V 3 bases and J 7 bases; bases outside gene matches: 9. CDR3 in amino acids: CASSEQSGRAGNEQFF. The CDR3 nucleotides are TGTGCCAGCAGTGAGCAGAGCGGGAGGGCGGGAAATGAGCAGTTCTTC.

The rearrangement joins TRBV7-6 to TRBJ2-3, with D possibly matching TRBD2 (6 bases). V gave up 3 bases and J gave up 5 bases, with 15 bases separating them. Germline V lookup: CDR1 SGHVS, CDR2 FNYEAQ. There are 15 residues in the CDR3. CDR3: CASSFLRERKDTQYF. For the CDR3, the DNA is TGTGCCAGCAGCTTCTTACGGGAGCGGAAAGATACGCAGTATTTT.

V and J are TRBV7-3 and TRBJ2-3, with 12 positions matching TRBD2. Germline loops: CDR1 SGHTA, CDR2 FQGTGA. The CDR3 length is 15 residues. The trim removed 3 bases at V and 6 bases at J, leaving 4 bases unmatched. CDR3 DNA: TGTGCCAGCAGCTTGACTAGCGGGAGTGGGGATACGCAGTATTTT. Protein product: CASSLTSGSGDTQYF.

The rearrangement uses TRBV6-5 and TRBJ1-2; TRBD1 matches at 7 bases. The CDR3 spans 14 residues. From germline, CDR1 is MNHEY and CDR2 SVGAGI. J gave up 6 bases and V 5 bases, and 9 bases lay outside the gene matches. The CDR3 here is CASSPDRRPHGYTF. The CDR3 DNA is TGTGCCAGCAGTCCGGACAGGAGGCCCCATGGCTACACCTTC.

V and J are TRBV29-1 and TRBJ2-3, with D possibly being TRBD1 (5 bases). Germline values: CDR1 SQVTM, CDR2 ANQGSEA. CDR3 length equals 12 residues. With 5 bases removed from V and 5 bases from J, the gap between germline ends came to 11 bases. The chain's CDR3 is CSVLGQGDTQYF. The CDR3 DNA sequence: TGCAGCGTTCTTGGGCAGGGAGATACGCAGTATTTT.

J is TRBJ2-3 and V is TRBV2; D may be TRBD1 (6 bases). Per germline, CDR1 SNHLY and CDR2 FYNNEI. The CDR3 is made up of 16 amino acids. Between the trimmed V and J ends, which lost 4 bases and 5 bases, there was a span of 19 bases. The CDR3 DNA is TGTGCCAGCAGTGTCTCCCCGACAGGTCCCCGAGATACGCAGTATTTT. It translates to CASSVSPTGPRDTQYF. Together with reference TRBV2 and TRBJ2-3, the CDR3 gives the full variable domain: EPEVTQTPSHQVTQMGQEVILRCVPISNHLYFYWYRQILGQKVEFLVSFYNNEISEKSEIFDDQFSVERPDGSNFTLKIRSTKLEDSAMYFCASSVSPTGPRDTQYFGPGTRLTVL.